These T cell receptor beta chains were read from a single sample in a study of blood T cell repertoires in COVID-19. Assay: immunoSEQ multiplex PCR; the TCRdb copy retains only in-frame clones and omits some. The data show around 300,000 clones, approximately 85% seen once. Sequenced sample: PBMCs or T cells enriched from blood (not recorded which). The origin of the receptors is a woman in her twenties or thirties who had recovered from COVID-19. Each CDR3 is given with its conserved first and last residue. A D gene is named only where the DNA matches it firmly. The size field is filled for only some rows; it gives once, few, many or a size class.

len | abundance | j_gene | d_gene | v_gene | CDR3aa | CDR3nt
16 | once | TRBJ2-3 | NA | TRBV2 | CASSEFVSPSTDTQYF | TGTGCCAGCAGTGAATTCGTCTCCCCTAGCACAGATACGCAGTATTTT
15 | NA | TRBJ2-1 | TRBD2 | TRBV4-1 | CASSEREDGLDEQFF | TGCGCCAGCAGCGAGCGGGAGGATGGTCTGGATGAGCAGTTCTTC
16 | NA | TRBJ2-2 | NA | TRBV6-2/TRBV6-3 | CASSYIPGRNTGELFF | TGTGCCAGCAGTTACATCCCAGGGCGGAACACCGGGGAGCTGTTTTTT
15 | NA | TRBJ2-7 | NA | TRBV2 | CASRGIGLQYYEQYF | TGTGCCAGCAGGGGGATTGGACTCCAATACTACGAGCAGTACTTC
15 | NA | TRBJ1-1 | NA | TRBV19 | CASSAQGDGNTEAFF | TGTGCCAGTAGTGCACAGGGAGACGGGAACACTGAAGCTTTCTTT
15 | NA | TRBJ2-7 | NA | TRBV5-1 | CASSLVVPPGDEQYF | TGCGCCAGCAGCTTGGTTGTACCGCCGGGGGACGAGCAGTACTTC
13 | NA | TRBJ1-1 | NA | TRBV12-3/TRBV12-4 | CASSTVLNTEAFF | TGTGCCAGCAGTACGGTTCTGAACACTGAAGCTTTCTTT
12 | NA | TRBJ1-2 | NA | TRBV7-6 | CASSQGLYGYTF | TGTGCCAGCAGCCAGGGACTCTATGGCTACACCTTC
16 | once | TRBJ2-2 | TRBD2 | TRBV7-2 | CASSLVGTSHTGELFF | TGTGCCAGCAGCTTGGTGGGGACTAGTCACACCGGGGAGCTGTTTTTT
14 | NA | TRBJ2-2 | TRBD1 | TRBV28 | CASRDRPNTGELFF | TGTGCCAGCAGGGACAGGCCTAACACCGGGGAGCTGTTTTTT
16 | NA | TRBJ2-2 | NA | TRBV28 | CASSLFAGQDTGELFF | TGTGCCAGCAGTTTATTTGCTGGGCAGGACACCGGGGAGCTGTTTTTT
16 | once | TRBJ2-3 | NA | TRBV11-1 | CASSLQGLPKSDTQYF | TGTGCCAGCAGCTTACAGGGACTTCCCAAGTCCGATACGCAGTATTTT
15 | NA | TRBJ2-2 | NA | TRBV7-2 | CASSSGPINAGELFF | TGTGCCAGCAGCTCAGGGCCAATTAACGCCGGGGAGCTGTTTTTT
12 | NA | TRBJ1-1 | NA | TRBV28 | CASMSTSTEAFF | TGTGCCAGCATGTCAACAAGCACTGAAGCTTTCTTT
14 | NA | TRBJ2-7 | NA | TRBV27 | CATHGPGLSYEQYF | TGTGCCACCCACGGTCCGGGACTTTCTTACGAGCAGTACTTC
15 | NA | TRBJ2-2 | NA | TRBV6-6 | CASTNVEIFAGELFF | TGTGCCAGCACAAACGTTGAGATTTTCGCCGGGGAGCTGTTTTTT
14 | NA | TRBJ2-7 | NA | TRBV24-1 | CATSDPGGSYEQYF | TGTGCCACCAGTGACCCCGGGGGTTCCTACGAGCAGTACTTC
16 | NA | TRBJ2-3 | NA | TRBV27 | CASSLLTLRGTDTQYF | TGTGCCAGCAGTTTACTCACTCTTAGAGGGACAGATACGCAGTATTTT
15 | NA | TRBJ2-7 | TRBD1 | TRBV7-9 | CASSTAGTGFHEQYF | TGTGCCAGCAGCACCGCCGGGACAGGGTTTCACGAGCAGTACTTC